Detailed here is one T cell receptor beta chain. Its antigen is still unknown. In germline, CDR1 is SEHNR, CDR2 FQNEAQ (reference sequence). V gave up 1 base and J gave up 9 bases; unmatched junction bases: 9. The CDR3 extends over 15 amino acids. This entry is derived from a study of molecular identifiers for immune sequencing clone quantification. General study results and limits: Sharing of a barcode by identical TCR molecules could cause highly expanded clone sizes to be underestimated.

TCRdb recomputed calls from the PCR reads with MiXCR, one row per CDR3 protein. The sample includes about half a million distinct CDR3 sequences, around 23% of them seen just once. With RNA at 10%, 30% or 50%, naive CD8 libraries came from approximately 22,000 to 940,000 sorted cells. The receptor was isolated from a human donor in good health. Some libraries in this study had Jurkat cell RNA spiked in. J is TRBJ2-1 and V is TRBV7-9, with 7 bases lining up with TRBD2. Material for sequencing was naive CD8+ T cells from blood, with Jurkat cell RNA spiked in. Subset of the sample: FACS-sorted CD8+CD4-CCR7+CD45RA+ naive T cells. CDR3 DNA: TGTGCCAGCAGCTTAGGAGGGAGGGCCTGGGTTGAGCAGTTCTTC. It yields the protein CASSLGGRAWVEQFF.